A selection of T cell receptor beta chains follows, all from one sample in a study of T cell responses to AZD1222 COVID-19 vaccine. The data were produced by immunoSEQ multiplex PCR, yet TCRdb's version contains in-frame clones alone and is incomplete. The sample records more than 95,000 clones, more than 65% being singletons. Source: peripheral blood, taken 28 days after the second AZD1222 dose. The receptors here all came from an adult who received the AZD1222 COVID-19 vaccine. CDR3s include the opening cysteine and the closing phenylalanine or tryptophan.

v_call cdr3_aa
TRBV7-2 CASSLGGTRGSPLHF
TRBV6-5 CASSPGQFNQPQHF
TRBV5-6 CASSLYGQGIFADQPQHF
TRBV5-1 CASSRDRVRNNEQFF
TRBV7-2 CASSPRTGIVGAFF
TRBV19 CASTTGMYSRNQPQHF
TRBV28 CASSLPDRAQFF
TRBV27 CASSRTLNQPQHF
TRBV5-1 CASSGRTGVVYEQYF
TRBV29-1 CSVGGYNEQFF
TRBV27 CASSLFTGISYNEQFF
TRBV6-5 CASRSETGLDEQYF
TRBV7-2 CASSFEGNGANVLTF
TRBV20-1 CSASKETQYF
TRBV5-1 CASSLRAPHGELFF
TRBV4-3 CASSPLEGGGYGYTF
TRBV7-9 CASSPGGLETQYF
TRBV10-3 CAISDSRNNEKLFF
TRBV12-3/TRBV12-4 CASGTNNSPLHF
TRBV28 CASSLGWSAEAFF
TRBV3-1/TRBV3-2 CASSQAGVLPVVQETQYF
TRBV28 CASRRRGTAIYGYTF
TRBV15 CATSRVGTGHEKLFF
TRBV6-5 CASSQGTFNYGYTF
TRBV11-2 CASSLEAGYYGYTF
TRBV20-1 CSASTGAGYGYTF
TRBV7-2 CASSLAIFGVTEAFF
TRBV19 CASSAGNYPYEQYF
TRBV30 CAWSRPSGGGRETQYF
TRBV5-6 CASSVALVGANVLTF
TRBV7-2 CASSLQGGGIYGYTF
TRBV3-1/TRBV3-2 CASTGSQGRNSPLHF
TRBV18 CASSPPAETQYF
TRBV5-1 CASSLSVGAVTDTQYF
TRBV7-9 CASSAEGQRPEAFF
TRBV3-1/TRBV3-2 CASSQANYEQYF
TRBV4-3 CASSQEARRNQPQHF
TRBV24-1 CATSEPRTYEQYF
TRBV9 CASSVGDRGLKNSPLHF
TRBV30 CAWSRGQSNSGNTIYF
TRBV10-1 CASSESVAPEGYTF
TRBV7-2 CASSFEVWGVHEQYF
TRBV9 CASSVEGYTEAFF
TRBV5-4 CASSLLGRAYEQYF
TRBV4-1 CASQPGQGYGELFF
TRBV12-3/TRBV12-4 CASNPGIGEQFF
TRBV28 CASSLLGGAYGYTF
TRBV7-2 CASSLDKSYEQYF
TRBV5-5 CASSLFLARGVHEQYF
TRBV29-1 CSVDRDNEQFF
TRBV7-3 CASSLTGLAGTEQFF
TRBV5-6 CASSLAGASISGELFF
TRBV19 CASSMGQGTYGYTF